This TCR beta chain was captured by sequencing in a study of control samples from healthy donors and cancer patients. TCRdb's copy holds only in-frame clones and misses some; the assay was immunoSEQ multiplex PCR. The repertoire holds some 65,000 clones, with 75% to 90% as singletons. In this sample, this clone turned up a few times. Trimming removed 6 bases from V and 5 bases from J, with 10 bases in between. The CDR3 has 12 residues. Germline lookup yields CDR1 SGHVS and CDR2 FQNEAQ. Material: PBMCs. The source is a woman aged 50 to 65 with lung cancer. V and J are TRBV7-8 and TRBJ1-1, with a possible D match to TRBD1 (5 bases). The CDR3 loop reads CASSPGWTEAFF. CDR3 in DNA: TGTGCCAGCAGTCCAGGGTGGACTGAAGCTTTCTTT. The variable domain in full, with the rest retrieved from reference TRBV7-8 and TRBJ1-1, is GAGVSQSPRYKVAKRGQDVALRCDPISGHVSLFWYQQALGQGPEFLTYFQNEAQLDKSGLPSDRFFAERPEGSVSTLKIQRTQQEDSAVYLCASSPGWTEAFFGQGTRLTVV.